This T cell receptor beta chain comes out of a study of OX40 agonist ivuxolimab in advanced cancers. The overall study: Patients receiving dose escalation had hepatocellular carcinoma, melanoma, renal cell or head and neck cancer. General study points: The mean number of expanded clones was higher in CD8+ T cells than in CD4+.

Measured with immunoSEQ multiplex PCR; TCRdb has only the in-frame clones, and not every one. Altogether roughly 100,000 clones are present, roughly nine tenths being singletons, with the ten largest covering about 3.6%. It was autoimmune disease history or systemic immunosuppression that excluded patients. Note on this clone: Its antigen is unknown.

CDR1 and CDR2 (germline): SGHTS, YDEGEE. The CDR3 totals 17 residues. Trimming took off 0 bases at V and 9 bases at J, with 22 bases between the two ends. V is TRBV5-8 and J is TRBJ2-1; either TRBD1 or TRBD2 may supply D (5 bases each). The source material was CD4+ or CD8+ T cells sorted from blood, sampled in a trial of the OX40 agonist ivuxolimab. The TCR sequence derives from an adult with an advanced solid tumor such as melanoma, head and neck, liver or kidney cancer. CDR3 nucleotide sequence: TGTGCCAGCAGCTTGGACCATCGGTCCGGGACCCACAGTGAGCAGTTCTTC. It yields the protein CASSLDHRSGTHSEQFF.